Detailed here is one T cell receptor (beta chain). Its target is not known. V shed 6 bases, J shed 7 bases, and the junction held 4 bases outside the gene matches. Germline lookup yields CDR1 ENHRY and CDR2 SYGVKD. CDR3 length equals 13 residues. The table came from immunoSEQ multiplex PCR; TCRdb's copy has only in-frame clones and leaves some out. The profile shows 1.6 million or so clones, roughly 96% of them singletons. These data belong to a study of shared clonotypes between healthy human individuals. Study-level results: Sharing across a few donors was seen in 4% to 5.5% of naive CD4 clonotypes. Among donors, clonotype sharing was expected to be affected by sequencing depth.

V usage is TRBV10-3 and J usage is TRBJ2-2; 8 positions match TRBD2. The source material was naive CD4+ T cells sorted from blood. Subset described: CD45RA+ positively selected. The TCR comes from a man aged 25-45 years in good health. CDR3 amino acids: CAISGREGGELFF. Written as DNA, the CDR3 is TGTGCCATCAGCGGGAGGGAAGGCGGGGAGCTGTTTTTT.